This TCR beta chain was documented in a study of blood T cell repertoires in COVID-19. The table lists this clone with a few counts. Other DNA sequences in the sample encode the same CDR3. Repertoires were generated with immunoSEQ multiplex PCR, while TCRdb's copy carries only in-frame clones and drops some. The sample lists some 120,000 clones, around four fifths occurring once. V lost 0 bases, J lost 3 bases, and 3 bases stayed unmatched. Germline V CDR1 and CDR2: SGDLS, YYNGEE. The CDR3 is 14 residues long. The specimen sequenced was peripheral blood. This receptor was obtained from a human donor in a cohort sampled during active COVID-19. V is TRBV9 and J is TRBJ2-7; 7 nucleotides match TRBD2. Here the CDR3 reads CASSVGGRGYEQYF. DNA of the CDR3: TGTGCCAGCAGCGTAGGCGGGAGAGGCTACGAGCAGTACTTC. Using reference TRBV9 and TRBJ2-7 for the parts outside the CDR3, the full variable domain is DSGVTQTPKHLITATGQRVTLRCSPRSGDLSVYWYQQSLDQGLQFLIQYYNGEERAKGNILERFSAQQFPDLHSELNLSSLELGDSALYFCASSVGGRGYEQYFGPGTRLTVT.